The 29 T cell receptor beta chains below all came from one sample that was sequenced in a study of radiotherapy plus CTLA-4 blockade in lung cancer. The repertoire was sequenced with immunoSEQ multiplex PCR; TCRdb's copy has only in-frame clones and lacks some. This table has 84,000 or so clones, about 85% appearing once. The sequenced sample was peripheral blood, obtained from a patient treated with radiotherapy plus ipilimumab. These TCRs come from a human donor with non-small cell lung cancer that progressed on radiotherapy plus ipilimumab.

This clone has just one count. The J gene is TRBJ1-2, the V gene TRBV4-1, with D possibly being TRBD1 (6 bases). The CDR3 runs 14 residues. Germline loops: CDR1 MGHRA, CDR2 YSYEKL. Trimming cost V 6 bases and J 8 bases, with 19 bases left between them. CDR3 residues: CASRPNTGYGGYTF. As DNA, the CDR3 is TGCGCCAGCAGACCGAACACAGGGTATGGGGGCTACACCTTC.

A remark on this clone: The same CDR3 is also encoded by other DNA sequences in this sample. The rearrangement joins TRBV27 to TRBJ1-2; 10 bases line up with TRBD1. The ends lost 5 bases at V and 4 bases at J; junction bases unmatched: 4. This CDR3 contains 14 residues. Germline lookup yields CDR1 MNHEY and CDR2 SMNVEV (reference sequence). The CDR3 DNA reads TGTGCCAGCAGTCCCGGGACAGGGGTCTATGGCTACACCTTC. As protein: CASSPGTGVYGYTF.

This chain connects TRBV9 to TRBJ2-1, with TRBD2 identical over 7 bases. V gave up 3 bases and J gave up 7 bases; unmatched junction bases: 22. CDR1 and CDR2 (germline): SGDLS, YYNGEE. The CDR3 sequence is 19 residues long. The CDR3 bases are TGTGCCAGCAGCGCCGGCGGGGGTATCTTCAACCGGCAATTGAATGAGCAGTTCTTC. This sequence encodes CASSAGGGIFNRQLNEQFF.

Only one count was recorded for this clone. The identical CDR3 is also encoded by other nucleotide sequences in the sample. The rearrangement joins TRBV9 to TRBJ2-3; D not resolved. The CDR3 has 13 amino acids. Germline assignment: CDR1 SGDLS and CDR2 YYNGEE. Trimming stripped 0 bases from V and 1 base from J, with 3 bases between. CDR3 DNA: TGTGCCAGCAGCGTAGGAGGCACAGATACGCAGTATTTT. Its protein product is CASSVGGTDTQYF.

The chain is built from TRBV5-4 and TRBJ1-2; no clear D gene. V lost 2 bases and J 2 bases, leaving 4 bases between the germline ends. CDR3 length: 12 residues. Germline loops: CDR1 SGHNT, CDR2 YYREEE (reference sequence). The CDR3 loop is CASSLDNYGYTF. CDR3 in DNA: TGTGCCAGCAGCTTAGACAACTATGGCTACACCTTC. Drawing the rest from reference TRBV5-4 and TRBJ1-2, the complete variable domain is ETGVTQSPTHLIKTRGQQVTLRCSSQSGHNTVSWYQQALGQGPQFIFQYYREEENGRGNFPPRFSGLQFPNYSSELNVNALELDDSALYLCASSLDNYGYTFGSGTRLTVV.

This clone showed up just a few times. The chain links TRBV19 to TRBJ2-7; unclear D gene. The CDR3 runs to 14 residues. Per germline, CDR1 LNHDA and CDR2 SQIVND (reference sequence). With 6 bases removed from V and 2 bases from J, the gap between germline ends came to 14 bases. In DNA form, the CDR3 reads TGTGCCAGTAGAAAGTCGGAAGGGACCTACGAGCAGTACTTC. Translating gives CASRKSEGTYEQYF.

This chain uses TRBV28 with TRBJ2-3, with 10 bases matching TRBD2. V trimming: 7 bases; J trimming: 4 bases; junction bases outside the gene matches: 23. CDR1 and CDR2 from the germline V gene are MDHEN and SYDVKM. The CDR3 loop spans 20 amino acids. This CDR3 is CASKSPTAASGSWGPDTQYF. The DNA for the CDR3 is TGTGCCAGCAAGTCTCCGACTGCCGCTAGCGGGAGCTGGGGCCCAGATACGCAGTATTTT.

J is TRBJ2-3 and V is TRBV7-3; TRBD1 is a possible D gene (5 bases). The CDR3 is made up of 17 amino acids. V lost 1 base, J lost 0 bases, and 14 bases lay in between. Germline CDR1 reads SGHTA; CDR2 reads FQGTGA. CDR3 protein: CASSLRGQGSSTDTQYF. CDR3 coding DNA: TGTGCCAGCAGCTTAAGAGGCCAGGGCTCTAGCACAGATACGCAGTATTTT.

The chain uses TRBV19 and TRBJ1-2; D may be TRBD1 (5 bases). V was clipped by 5 bases and J by 0 bases, with 10 bases between them. Per germline, CDR1 LNHDA and CDR2 SQIVND (reference sequence). This CDR3 region has 14 residues. In DNA form, the CDR3 reads TGTGCCAGTAGTGCTCAGGGTCCTAACTATGGCTACACCTTC. This gives the protein CASSAQGPNYGYTF.

The chain recombines TRBV5-4 with TRBJ1-1; D unresolved. V was trimmed by 0 bases and J by 1 base, leaving 10 bases between them. The germline gives CDR1 SGHNT, CDR2 YYREEE (reference sequence). This CDR3 spans 15 amino acids. CDR3 in DNA: TGTGCCAGCAGCTTGGGAGGGTACGCGAACACTGAAGCTTTCTTT. Encoded protein: CASSLGGYANTEAFF.

The chain recombines TRBV7-9 with TRBJ2-5; TRBD2 agrees at 7 bases. Germline V CDR1 and CDR2: SEHNR, FQNEAQ (reference sequence). This CDR3 is 15 amino acids long. The junction had 6 bases not matched to a gene; V was cut back by 0 bases and J by 5 bases. The CDR3 sequence is CASSLAGGLWETQYF. The CDR3 coding sequence is TGTGCCAGCAGCTTAGCGGGAGGGTTGTGGGAGACCCAGTACTTC.

The rearrangement links TRBV4-3 to TRBJ1-2; no clear D. Germline-derived CDR1 and CDR2 are LGHNA and YSLEER. The CDR3 is made up of 13 amino acids. V was trimmed by 0 bases and J by 8 bases, leaving 10 bases between them. The CDR3 DNA reads TGCGCCAGCAGCCAAGATATCGGCCACGGCTACACCTTC. Its protein product is CASSQDIGHGYTF.

The V call is TRBV7-9, the J call TRBJ1-1, with D unresolved. Trimming removed 3 bases from V and 4 bases from J, with 6 bases in between. Germline V gene data show CDR1 as SEHNR and CDR2 as FQNEAQ (reference sequence). This CDR3 has 12 amino acids. CDR3 protein: CASSFSGTEAFF. The CDR3 nucleotides are TGTGCCAGCAGCTTCTCTGGCACTGAAGCTTTCTTT.

J is TRBJ1-2 and V is TRBV4-1, with D uncertain. Trimming removed 1 base at V and 2 bases at J, with 8 bases between. CDR1 is MGHRA and CDR2 is YSYEKL in the germline V gene. This CDR3 region has 14 residues. CDR3 residues: CASSQVSPNYGYTF. The CDR3 region has the DNA TGCGCCAGCAGCCAAGTATCCCCGAACTATGGCTACACCTTC.

This clone was seen only a few times. The CDR3 region is CASRRLAGGEEQFF. Written as DNA, the CDR3 is TGTGCCAGCAGGCGACTAGCGGGGGGGGAAGAGCAGTTCTTC. The genes are TRBV6-1 and TRBJ2-1, with TRBD2 matching over 14 bases. The V and J ends lost 6 bases and 10 bases, in that order; junction bases with no gene match: 5. The CDR3 length is 14 residues. Germline loops: CDR1 MNHNS, CDR2 SASEGT.

The gene calls are TRBV12-5 and TRBJ2-3, with D unclear. CDR1 is LGHNT, CDR2 FRNRAP, per germline. The CDR3 length is 13 residues. The V gene lost 6 bases and the J gene lost 0 bases, with 7 bases spanning the gap. CDR3 sequence: CASGGASTDTQYF. The CDR3 DNA reads TGTGCTAGTGGCGGAGCTAGCACAGATACGCAGTATTTT.

The sample holds one count of this clone. The chain is built from TRBV6-1 and TRBJ1-2; TRBD1 might be the D (6 bases). The CDR3 has 10 amino acids. CDR1 is MNHNS and CDR2 is SASEGT in the germline V gene. V lost 6 bases to trimming and J lost 11 bases, with 10 bases between them. The CDR3 sequence: CASRLQGYTF. DNA for the CDR3: TGTGCCAGCAGATTACAGGGTTACACCTTC.

The count of this clone is one. This rearrangement joins TRBV7-8 to TRBJ1-5; 9 bases align to TRBD1. V dropped 5 bases and J dropped 4; count of bases not matched to a gene: 3. Germline V gene sequence: CDR1 SGHVS, CDR2 FQNEAQ. The CDR3 consists of 14 residues. The CDR3, as DNA: TGTGCCAGCAGCCCCGGGACAGGGAATCAGCCCCAGCATTTT. Its protein is CASSPGTGNQPQHF.

This chain's CDR3 is CASRGTSGATDTQYF. As DNA, the CDR3 is TGTGCCAGCAGGGGGACTAGCGGGGCGACAGATACGCAGTATTTT. J is TRBJ2-3 and V is TRBV2; 13 bases are a match to TRBD2. The CDR3 length is 15 residues. V lost 6 bases, J lost 3 bases, and 3 bases stayed unmatched. Germline V gives CDR1 SNHLY, CDR2 FYNNEI. The variable domain in full, completed from reference TRBV2 and TRBJ2-3, reads EPEVTQTPSHQVTQMGQEVILRCVPISNHLYFYWYRQILGQKVEFLVSFYNNEISEKSEIFDDQFSVERPDGSNFTLKIRSTKLEDSAMYFCASRGTSGATDTQYFGPGTRLTVL.

This CDR3 is CASSVTSGSVGETQYF. In DNA, the CDR3 is TGTGCCAGCAGCGTGACTAGCGGGAGCGTGGGGGAGACCCAGTACTTC. The chain has TRBV9 and TRBJ2-5; 12 positions agree with TRBD2. V gave up 2 bases and J gave up 5 bases; unmatched junction bases: 7. Looked up from germline, CDR1 is SGDLS and CDR2 is YYNGEE. The CDR3 is 16 residues long.

The chain carries TRBV30 and TRBJ2-5; D possibly corresponds to TRBD1 (6 bases). This CDR3 has 16 residues. CDR1 GTSNPN and CDR2 SVGIG come from the germline V gene (reference sequence). Between the trimmed V and J ends, which lost 2 bases and 1 base, there was a span of 17 bases. The CDR3 protein is CAWSISRTDIQETQYF. CDR3 nucleotides: TGTGCCTGGAGTATATCAAGGACAGATATCCAAGAGACCCAGTACTTC.

This chain links TRBV7-9 with TRBJ2-7; a weak D match, TRBD1 (6 bases). Germline V lookup: CDR1 SEHNR, CDR2 FQNEAQ (reference sequence). Trimming pared 4 bases from V and 3 bases from J, leaving 16 bases between. The CDR3 has 15 amino acids. The CDR3 sequence: CASSSRGDTDYEQYF. The CDR3 bases are TGTGCCAGCAGCTCAAGAGGGGACACCGACTACGAGCAGTACTTC.

The chain is built from TRBV5-1 and TRBJ2-3; D ambiguous. The V and J ends lost 0 bases and 3 bases respectively, with 11 bases between them. The germline CDR1 and CDR2 sequences are SGHRS and YFSETQ. The CDR3 runs to 15 residues. The CDR3 here is CASSLDTAGTDTQYF. The CDR3 DNA is TGCGCCAGCAGCTTGGATACAGCTGGGACAGATACGCAGTATTTT. The whole variable domain, remainder taken from reference TRBV5-1 and TRBJ2-3, is KAGVTQTPRYLIKTRGQQVTLSCSPISGHRSVSWYQQTPGQGLQFLFEYFSETQRNKGNFPGRFSGRQFSNSRSEMNVSTLELGDSALYLCASSLDTAGTDTQYFGPGTRLTVL.

The chain joins TRBV29-1 to TRBJ2-3; TRBD2 agrees at 8 bases. This CDR3 is built from 13 residues. Trimming removed 8 bases from V and 1 base from J; junction bases left unmatched: 5. Germline-derived CDR1 and CDR2 are SQVTM and ANQGSEA. The CDR3 sequence: CSSGAGGTDTQYF. Here the CDR3 DNA reads TGCAGCTCAGGAGCGGGGGGCACAGATACGCAGTATTTT.

The V gene is TRBV28, the J gene TRBJ2-1; 13 bases align to TRBD2. This CDR3 contains 14 residues. Germline assignment: CDR1 MDHEN and CDR2 SYDVKM. V shed 2 bases, J shed 16 bases, and the junction held 8 bases outside the gene matches. The CDR3 region has the DNA TGTGCCAGCAGTTTACCCGGACTAGCGGGGGATAAATTCTTC. Translation: CASSLPGLAGDKFF. Using reference TRBV28 and TRBJ2-1 for the parts outside the CDR3, the full variable domain is DVKVTQSSRYLVKRTGEKVFLECVQDMDHENMFWYRQDPGLGLRLIYFSYDVKMKEKGDIPEGYSVSREKKERFSLILESASTNQTSMYLCASSLPGLAGDKFFGPGTRLTVL.

This clone was seen just once. The gene calls are TRBV7-2 and TRBJ1-6; D uncertain. V dropped 5 bases and J dropped 7 bases, with 18 bases sitting between them. This CDR3 region has 16 residues. CDR1 is SGHTA, CDR2 FQGNSA, per germline. The CDR3: CASSPRHSAGNSPLHF. As DNA, the CDR3 is TGTGCCAGCAGCCCCCGACATAGTGCTGGCAATTCACCCCTCCACTTT.

This chain connects TRBV27 to TRBJ2-3, with 8 bases that match TRBD2. V shed 2 bases and J 1 base; nucleotides not matched to a gene: 5. CDR3 length: 16 residues. Germline V gene sequence: CDR1 MNHEY, CDR2 SMNVEV (reference sequence). The CDR3, as DNA: TGTGCCAGCAGTTTAAGGGGGACTAGTCGCACAGATACGCAGTATTTT. Translated, it gives CASSLRGTSRTDTQYF.

V gene TRBV4-3 combines with J gene TRBJ1-3; TRBD1 aligns across 8 bases. Unmatched junction bases numbered 7, after V lost 1 base and J lost 2 bases. The CDR3 runs to 17 residues. Germline CDR1 is LGHNA and CDR2 is YSLEER. CDR3 coding DNA: TGCGCCAGCAGCCAAGTAAAAGGACAGGGCCCTGGAAACACCATATATTTT. It yields the protein CASSQVKGQGPGNTIYF.

The chain recombines TRBV7-9 with TRBJ2-3, with 9 nucleotides matching TRBD2. Germline lookup yields CDR1 SEHNR and CDR2 FQNEAQ (reference sequence). CDR3 size: 16 residues. J lost 2 bases, V lost 4 bases, and 7 bases had no gene match. In DNA, the CDR3 is TGTGCCAGCAGCTCACTAGCGGGTACCCTCACAGATACGCAGTATTTT. This translates into CASSSLAGTLTDTQYF.